The present TCR beta chain was sequenced within a study of CD4 T cells in relation to SARS-CoV-2 and coronaviruses. In the study overall: The negative reference was HIV-1 Nef peptide pool or peptide-free culture.

Before the COVID-19 pandemic, during about 2010-2018, CD4+ T cells were taken from unexposed donors. After about ten days of culture, CD4+ T cells were isolated. As cell numbers allowed, unexposed-donor CD4+ T cells faced SARS-CoV-2 S/N and four cold-coronavirus spikes. Remarks on this clone: Its target is not known.

Study-wide results and limits: Roughly 65% of donors had memory CD4+ clonotypes crossrecognizing SARS-CoV-2 and common cold coronavirus spike.

Assay: immunoSEQ multiplex PCR; the TCRdb copy retains only in-frame clones and omits some. The sample has around 23,000 clones; just over 75% are singletons. Sequenced sample: CD4+ T cells from PBMCs, cultured in vitro. The origin of this receptor is a human donor in good health.

The CDR3 loop reads CASRDSYQETQYF. The CDR3, as DNA: TGTGCCAGCAGAGACAGCTACCAAGAGACCCAGTACTTC. This chain joins TRBV6-5 and TRBJ2-5, with D maybe TRBD1 (5 bases). From germline, CDR1 is MNHEY and CDR2 SVGAGI. Trimming removed 6 bases at V and 0 bases at J, with 8 bases between. The CDR3 totals 13 residues.